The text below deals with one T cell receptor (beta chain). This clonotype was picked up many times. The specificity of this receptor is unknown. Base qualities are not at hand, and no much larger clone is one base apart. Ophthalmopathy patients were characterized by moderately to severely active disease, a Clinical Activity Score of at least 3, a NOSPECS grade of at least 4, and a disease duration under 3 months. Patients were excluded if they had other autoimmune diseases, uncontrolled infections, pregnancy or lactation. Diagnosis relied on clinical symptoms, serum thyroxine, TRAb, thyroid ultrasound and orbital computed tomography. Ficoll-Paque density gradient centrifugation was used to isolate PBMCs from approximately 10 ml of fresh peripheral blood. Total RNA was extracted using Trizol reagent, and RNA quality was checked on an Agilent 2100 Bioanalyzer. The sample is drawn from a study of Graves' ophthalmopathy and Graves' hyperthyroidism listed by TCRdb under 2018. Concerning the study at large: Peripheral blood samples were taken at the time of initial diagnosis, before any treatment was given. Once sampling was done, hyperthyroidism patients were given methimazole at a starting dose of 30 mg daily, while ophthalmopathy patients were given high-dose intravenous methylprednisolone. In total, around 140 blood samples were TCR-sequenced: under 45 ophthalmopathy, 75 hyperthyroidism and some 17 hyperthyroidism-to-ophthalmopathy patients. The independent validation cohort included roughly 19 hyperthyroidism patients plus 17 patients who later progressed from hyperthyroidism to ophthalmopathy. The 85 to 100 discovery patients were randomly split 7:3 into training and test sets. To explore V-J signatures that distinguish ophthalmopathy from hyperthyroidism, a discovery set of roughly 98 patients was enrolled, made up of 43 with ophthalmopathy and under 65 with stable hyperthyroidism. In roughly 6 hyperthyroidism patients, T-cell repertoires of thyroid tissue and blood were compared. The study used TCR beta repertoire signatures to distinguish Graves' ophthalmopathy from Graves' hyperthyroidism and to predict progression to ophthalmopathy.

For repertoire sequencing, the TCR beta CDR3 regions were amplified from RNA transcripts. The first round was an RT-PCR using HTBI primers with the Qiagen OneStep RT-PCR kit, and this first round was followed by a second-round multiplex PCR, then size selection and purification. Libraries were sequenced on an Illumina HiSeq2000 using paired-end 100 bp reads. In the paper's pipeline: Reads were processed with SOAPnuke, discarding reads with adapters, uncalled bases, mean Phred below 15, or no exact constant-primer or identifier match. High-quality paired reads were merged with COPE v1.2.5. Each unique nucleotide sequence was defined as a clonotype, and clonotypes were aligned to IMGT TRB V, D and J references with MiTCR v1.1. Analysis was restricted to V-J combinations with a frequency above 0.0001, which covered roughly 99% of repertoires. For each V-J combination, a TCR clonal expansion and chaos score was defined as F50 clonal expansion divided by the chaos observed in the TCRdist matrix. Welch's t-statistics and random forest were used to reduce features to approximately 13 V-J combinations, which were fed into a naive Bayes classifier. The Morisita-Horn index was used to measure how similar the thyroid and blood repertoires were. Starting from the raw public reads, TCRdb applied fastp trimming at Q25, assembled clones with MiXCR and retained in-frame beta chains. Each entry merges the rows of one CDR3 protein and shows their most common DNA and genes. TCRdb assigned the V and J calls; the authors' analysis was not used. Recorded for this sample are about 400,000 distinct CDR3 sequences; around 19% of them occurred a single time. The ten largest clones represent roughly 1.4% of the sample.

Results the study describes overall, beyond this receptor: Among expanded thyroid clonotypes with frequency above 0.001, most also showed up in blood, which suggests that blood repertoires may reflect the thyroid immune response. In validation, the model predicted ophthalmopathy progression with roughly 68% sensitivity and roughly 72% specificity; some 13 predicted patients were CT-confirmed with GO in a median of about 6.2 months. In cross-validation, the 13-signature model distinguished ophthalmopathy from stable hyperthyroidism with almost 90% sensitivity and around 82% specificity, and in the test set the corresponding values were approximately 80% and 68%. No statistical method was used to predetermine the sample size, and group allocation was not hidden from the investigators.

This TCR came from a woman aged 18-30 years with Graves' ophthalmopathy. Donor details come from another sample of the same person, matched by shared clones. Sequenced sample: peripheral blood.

The CDR3 corresponds to CASTSLYGQGFQAFF. The nucleotide sequence is TGTGCCAGCACCTCGCTGTATGGACAGGGATTTCAAGCTTTCTTT. The sequence joins TRBV28 to TRBJ1-1, with 8 bases matching TRBD1. Per the germline V gene, MDHEN is the CDR1 and SYDVKM is the CDR2. Taken from cysteine to phenylalanine, the CDR3 has 15 residues. Only the CDR3 DNA stays, 45 bases, in frame from base 1. V has 7 bases trimmed and J has 9 bases trimmed; junction bases matching no gene number 16.